This TCR beta chain was recovered during a study of cytomegalovirus exposure and HLA in healthy donors. It was with 60 Vbeta and 13 Jbeta primers that the PCR ran. Profiled with immunoSEQ multiplex PCR; TCRdb holds only in-frame clones, not every one. The sample shows some 140,000 clones, 80% of them seen only once. There are 14 residues in the CDR3. Trimming shortened V by 3 bases and J by 7 bases, and 16 bases separated the two germline ends. Germline V gene sequence: CDR1 KGHSH, CDR2 LQKENI. Findings and limits, study-wide: Whilst most TCR sequences proved rare, a subset of public TCRs occurred across many donors.

Remarks on this clone: Its antigen is still unknown.

The rearrangement uses TRBV18 and TRBJ2-7; D might be TRBD1 (6 bases). Sequenced sample: PBMCs. The source is a man younger than 40 in good health and CMV-seropositive. CDR3: CASSPDQGPGEQYF. Written as DNA, the CDR3 is TGTGCCAGCTCACCGGATCAGGGGCCGGGGGAGCAGTACTTC. The variable domain in full, with the rest retrieved from reference TRBV18 and TRBJ2-7, is NAGVMQNPRHLVRRRGQEARLRCSPMKGHSHVYWYRQLPEEGLKFMVYLQKENIIDESGMPKERFSAEFPKEGPSILRIQQVVRGDSAAYFCASSPDQGPGEQYFGPGTRLTVT.